This is a list of T cell receptor beta chains from one sample in a study of cytomegalovirus exposure and HLA in healthy donors. Clones were read by immunoSEQ multiplex PCR, and TCRdb kept only the in-frame ones, dropping some. The sample has 100,000 to 150,000 clones, roughly 81% seen once. Input material: PBMCs. The receptors come from a woman aged 25 to 39 in good health and CMV-seronegative. The CDR3 runs from the conserved cysteine through the conserved F or W. D genes are given only for firm matches. Expanded clones get a size class; other rows say once, few or many, or leave the size out.

J gene	clone size	D gene	V gene	CDR3 DNA	CDR3 protein
TRBJ2-7	once	TRBD1	TRBV7-6	TGTGCCAGCAGCTTTTCACAGGGGGGATTCTACGAGCAGTACTTC	CASSFSQGGFYEQYF
TRBJ2-5	.	.	TRBV6-5	TGTGCCAGCACCCCATATCGGGGGGAGACCCAGTACTTC	CASTPYRGETQYF
TRBJ2-7	.	TRBD2	TRBV29-1	TGCAGCGTTGAAGGGACTAGCACTGATGGGCAGTACTTC	CSVEGTSTDGQYF
TRBJ2-7	.	TRBD2	TRBV6-5	TGTGCCAGCAGTTCCTGGACTAGCGGGAGTTACGAGCAGTACTTC	CASSSWTSGSYEQYF
TRBJ2-1	.	TRBD2	TRBV19	TGTGCCAGTAGTCTATATGCGGAAGCGGGGGGTTCAGGTGAGCAGTTCTTC	CASSLYAEAGGSGEQFF
TRBJ2-5	.	.	TRBV9	TGTGCCAGCAGCGTTTCAGGGGTTTGGGAGACCCAGTACTTC	CASSVSGVWETQYF
TRBJ1-2	.	.	TRBV29-1	TGCAGCGTTGAGGCGTCAGGCTATGGCTACACCTTC	CSVEASGYGYTF
TRBJ2-7	.	TRBD1	TRBV7-9	TGTGCCAGCTATGACCTCCAGGGACAGGGGTACTACGAGCAGTACTTC	CASYDLQGQGYYEQYF
TRBJ2-6	.	.	TRBV5-1	TGCGCCAGCAATTCAGGCTCTGGGGCCAACGTCCTGACTTTC	CASNSGSGANVLTF
TRBJ1-5	.	.	TRBV5-1	TGCGCCAGCAGTGTCGGAGGGACCAATCAGCCCCAGCATTTT	CASSVGGTNQPQHF
TRBJ1-5	.	TRBD1	TRBV19	TGTGCCAGTAGTGACAGGGGCCAGGGAAATCAGCCCCAGCATTTT	CASSDRGQGNQPQHF
TRBJ1-1	.	.	TRBV29-1	TGCAGCGTTGTTATTAGGGGCCCGACTGAAGCTTTCTTT	CSVVIRGPTEAFF
TRBJ2-1	.	.	TRBV19	TGTGCCAGTAGTATTATCGGGGGGGACAGGGTCTCCTACAATGAGCAGTTCTTC	CASSIIGGDRVSYNEQFF
TRBJ2-7	.	.	TRBV27	TGTGCCAGCAGTTTGGTTGCGGGAAGCATTGAGCAGTACTTC	CASSLVAGSIEQYF
TRBJ2-6	few	TRBD1	TRBV11-2	TGTGCCAGCAGCCCCCGGCCGGGACAGGGAGCATCTGGGGCCAACGTCCTGACTTTC	CASSPRPGQGASGANVLTF
TRBJ2-7	few	.	TRBV19	TGTGCCAGTAGTATCCTGGCCACCCCAAACTACGAGCAGTACTTC	CASSILATPNYEQYF
TRBJ1-2	.	TRBD1	TRBV27	TGTGCCAGCAGTTTTGAGGGACAGGGGAATGGCTACACCTTC	CASSFEGQGNGYTF
TRBJ2-5	.	TRBD1	TRBV25-1	TGTGCCAGCAGTGAATCACAGGGGCCCCGTAACTTACAAGAGACCCAGTACTTC	CASSESQGPRNLQETQYF
TRBJ1-2	.	TRBD1	TRBV30	TGTGCCTGGGGACAGGGGGAAGGTGGCTACACCTTC	CAWGQGEGGYTF
TRBJ2-1	.	TRBD2	TRBV9	TGTGCCAGCAGCATCCCGGGACTAGCGGGAGACAATGAGCAGTTCTTC	CASSIPGLAGDNEQFF
TRBJ2-2	.	.	TRBV6-4	TGTGCCAGCAGTGAGACAGACAACACCGGGGAGCTGTTTTTT	CASSETDNTGELFF
TRBJ1-4	.	TRBD1	TRBV5-1	TGCGCCAGCAGCTTTCACCGGGACAGGGGGGCGTCTAATGAAAAACTGTTTTTT	CASSFHRDRGASNEKLFF
TRBJ1-5	.	.	TRBV19	TGTGCCAGTAGAAACAGGGAAGGAAATCAGCCCCAGCATTTT	CASRNREGNQPQHF
TRBJ2-7	.	.	TRBV7-2	TGTGCCAGCAGCCCTGGGACTCTCTCCTACGAGCAGTACTTC	CASSPGTLSYEQYF
TRBJ2-3	.	TRBD2	TRBV5-6	TGTGCCAGCAGCTTGCGCGGGGGAGATACGCAGTATTTT	CASSLRGGDTQYF
TRBJ2-5	.	.	TRBV14	TGTGCCAGCAGCCATATGCCTTCCCGTGCGTCCGAGACCCAGTACTTC	CASSHMPSRASETQYF
TRBJ1-1	.	.	TRBV5-1	TGCGCCAGCAGCTTTAAGACAGCTATGAACACTGAAGCTTTCTTT	CASSFKTAMNTEAFF
TRBJ2-1	.	TRBD1	TRBV29-1	TGCAGCGTACCAGGACAGGAGAACTACAATGAGCAGTTCTTC	CSVPGQENYNEQFF
TRBJ1-6	once	.	TRBV2	TGTGCCAGCAGGCACAGGGAGTCTTCACCCCTCCACTTT	CASRHRESSPLHF
TRBJ1-6	.	TRBD1	TRBV19	TGTGCCAGTAACGCCGGGACAGTTTATTCACCCCTCCACTTT	CASNAGTVYSPLHF
TRBJ1-2	.	.	TRBV7-8	TGTGCCAGCAGCTTAGGATCTACAGGGAACTATGGCTACACCTTC	CASSLGSTGNYGYTF